This T cell receptor beta chain was obtained from a study of blood T cell repertoires in COVID-19. Using immunoSEQ multiplex PCR, the repertoire was profiled, and TCRdb retains in-frame clones only, with some absent. Of 90,000 or so clones in the sample, 87% were seen once. Sample: peripheral blood. The clonotype comes from a human donor in a cohort sampled during active COVID-19.

The CDR3 DNA sequence: TGTGCCAGCAGCGGGACACCGGGGGGCTACACCTTC. Encoded protein: CASSGTPGGYTF. V usage is TRBV5-8 and J usage is TRBJ1-2; D is possibly TRBD1 (6 bases). The CDR3 is 12 amino acids. Germline loops: CDR1 SGHTS, CDR2 YDEGEE. Trimming removed 4 bases from V and 8 bases from J, with 12 bases in between.